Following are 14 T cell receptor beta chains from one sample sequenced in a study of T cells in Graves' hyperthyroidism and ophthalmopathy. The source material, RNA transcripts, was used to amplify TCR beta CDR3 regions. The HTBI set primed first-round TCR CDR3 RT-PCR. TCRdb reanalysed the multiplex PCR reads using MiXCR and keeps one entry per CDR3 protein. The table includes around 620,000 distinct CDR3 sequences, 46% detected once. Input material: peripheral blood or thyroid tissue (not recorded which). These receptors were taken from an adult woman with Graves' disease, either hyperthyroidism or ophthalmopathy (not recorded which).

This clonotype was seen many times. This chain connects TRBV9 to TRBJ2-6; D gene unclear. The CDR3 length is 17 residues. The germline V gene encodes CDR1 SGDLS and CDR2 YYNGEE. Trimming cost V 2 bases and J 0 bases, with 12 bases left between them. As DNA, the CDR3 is TGTGCCAGCAGCGTTGACGGACGGAGCTCTGGGGCCAACGTCCTGACTTTC. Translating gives CASSVDGRSSGANVLTF.

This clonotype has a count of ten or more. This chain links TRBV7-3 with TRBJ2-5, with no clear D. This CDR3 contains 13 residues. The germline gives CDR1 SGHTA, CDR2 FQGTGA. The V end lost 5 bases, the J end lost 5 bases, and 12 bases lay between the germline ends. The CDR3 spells CASSPNTRETQYF. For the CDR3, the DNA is TGTGCCAGCAGCCCTAACACGCGGGAGACCCAGTACTTC.

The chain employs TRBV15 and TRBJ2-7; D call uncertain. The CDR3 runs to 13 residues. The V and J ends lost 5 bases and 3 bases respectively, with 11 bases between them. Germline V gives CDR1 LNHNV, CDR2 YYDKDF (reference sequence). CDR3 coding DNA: TGTGCCACCAGCGCAAGGCTCGGCTACGAGCAGTACTTC. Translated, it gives CATSARLGYEQYF.

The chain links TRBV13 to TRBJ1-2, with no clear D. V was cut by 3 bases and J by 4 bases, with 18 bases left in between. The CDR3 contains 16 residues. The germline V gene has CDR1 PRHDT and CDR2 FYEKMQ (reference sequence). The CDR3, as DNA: TGTGCCAGCAGCTTGCCAAATACAGTACAGATCTATGGCTACACCTTC. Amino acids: CASSLPNTVQIYGYTF.

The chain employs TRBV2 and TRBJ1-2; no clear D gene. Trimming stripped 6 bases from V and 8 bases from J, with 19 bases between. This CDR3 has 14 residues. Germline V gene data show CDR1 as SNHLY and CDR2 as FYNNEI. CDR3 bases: TGTGCCAGCAGCGTCGGGAGTTGTCCCCTGGGCTACACCTTC. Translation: CASSVGSCPLGYTF. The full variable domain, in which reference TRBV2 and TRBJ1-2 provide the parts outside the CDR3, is EPEVTQTPSHQVTQMGQEVILRCVPISNHLYFYWYRQILGQKVEFLVSFYNNEISEKSEIFDDQFSVERPDGSNFTLKIRSTKLEDSAMYFCASSVGSCPLGYTFGSGTRLTVV.

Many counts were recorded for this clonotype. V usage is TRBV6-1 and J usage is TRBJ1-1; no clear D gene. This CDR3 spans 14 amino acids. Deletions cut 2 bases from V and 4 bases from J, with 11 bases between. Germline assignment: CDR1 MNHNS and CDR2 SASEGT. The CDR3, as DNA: TGTGCCAGCAGTGAATCTTTGGGGAGCACTGAAGCTTTCTTT. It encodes CASSESLGSTEAFF.

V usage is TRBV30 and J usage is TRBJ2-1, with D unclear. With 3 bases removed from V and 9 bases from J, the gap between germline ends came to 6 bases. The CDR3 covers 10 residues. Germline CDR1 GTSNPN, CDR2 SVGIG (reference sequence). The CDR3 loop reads CAWSVGEQFF. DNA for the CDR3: TGTGCCTGGAGCGTCGGTGAGCAGTTCTTC.

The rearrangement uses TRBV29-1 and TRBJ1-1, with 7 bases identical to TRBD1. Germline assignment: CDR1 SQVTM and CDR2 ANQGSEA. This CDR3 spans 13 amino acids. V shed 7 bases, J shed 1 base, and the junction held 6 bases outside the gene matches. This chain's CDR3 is CSARWTGNTEAFF. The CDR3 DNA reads TGCAGCGCCCGGTGGACAGGGAACACTGAAGCTTTCTTT.

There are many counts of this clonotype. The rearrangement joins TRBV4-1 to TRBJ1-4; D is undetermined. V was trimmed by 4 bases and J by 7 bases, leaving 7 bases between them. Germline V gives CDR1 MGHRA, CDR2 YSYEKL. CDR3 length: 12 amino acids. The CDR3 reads CASSPSGEKLFF. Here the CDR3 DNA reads TGCGCCAGCAGCCCCAGCGGTGAAAAACTGTTTTTT.

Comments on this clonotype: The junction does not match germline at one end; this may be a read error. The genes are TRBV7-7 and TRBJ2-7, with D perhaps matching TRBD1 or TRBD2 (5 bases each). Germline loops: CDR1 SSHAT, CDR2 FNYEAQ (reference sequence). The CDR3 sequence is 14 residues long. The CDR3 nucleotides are TGTGCTAGCAGCTCCGGGACCCGCACCGGGGAGCTGTACTTC. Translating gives CASSSGTRTGELYF.

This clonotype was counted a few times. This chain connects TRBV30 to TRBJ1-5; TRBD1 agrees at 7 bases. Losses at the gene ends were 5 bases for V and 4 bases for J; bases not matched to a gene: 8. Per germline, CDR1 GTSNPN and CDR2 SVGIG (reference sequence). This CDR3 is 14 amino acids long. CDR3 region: CAWGRQGGNQPQHF. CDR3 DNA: TGTGCCTGGGGAAGACAGGGAGGGAATCAGCCCCAGCATTTT.

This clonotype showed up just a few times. CDR3 coding DNA: TGTGCCAGCAGCTTCAGGGGGGGTTCACCCCTCCACTTT. It is translated as CASSFRGGSPLHF. The chain uses TRBV13 and TRBJ1-6; 7 bases fit TRBD1. CDR1 is PRHDT and CDR2 is FYEKMQ in the germline V gene (reference sequence). The CDR3 contains 13 residues. V dropped 3 bases and J dropped 9; count of bases not matched to a gene: 2. The variable domain in full, with the rest retrieved from reference TRBV13 and TRBJ1-6, is AAGVIQSPRHLIKEKRETATLKCYPIPRHDTVYWYQQGPGQDPQFLISFYEKMQSDKGSIPDRFSAQQFSDYHSELNMSSLELGDSALYFCASSFRGGSPLHFGNGTRLTVT.

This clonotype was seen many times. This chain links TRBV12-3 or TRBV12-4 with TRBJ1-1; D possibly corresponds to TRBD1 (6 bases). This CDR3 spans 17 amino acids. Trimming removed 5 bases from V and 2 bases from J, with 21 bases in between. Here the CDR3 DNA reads TGTGCCAGCAGTCCGGGACATCGCCTCGTGGGTAACACTGAAGCTTTCTTT. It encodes CASSPGHRLVGNTEAFF.

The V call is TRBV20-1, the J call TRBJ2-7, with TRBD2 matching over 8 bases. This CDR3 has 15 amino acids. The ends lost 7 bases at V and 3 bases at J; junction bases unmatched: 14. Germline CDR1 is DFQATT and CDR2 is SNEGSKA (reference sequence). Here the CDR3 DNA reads TGCAGTGTCTTGGAAGGCCCAGCGGGAGACTACGAGCAGTACTTC. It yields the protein CSVLEGPAGDYEQYF.